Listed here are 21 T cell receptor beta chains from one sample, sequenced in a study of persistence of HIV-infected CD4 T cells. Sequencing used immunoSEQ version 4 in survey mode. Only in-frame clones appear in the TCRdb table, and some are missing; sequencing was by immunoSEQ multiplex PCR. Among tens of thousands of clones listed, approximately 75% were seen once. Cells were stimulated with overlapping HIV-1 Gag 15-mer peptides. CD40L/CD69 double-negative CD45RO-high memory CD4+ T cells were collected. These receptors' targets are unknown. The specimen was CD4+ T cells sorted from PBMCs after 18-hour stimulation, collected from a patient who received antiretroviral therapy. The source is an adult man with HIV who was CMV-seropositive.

CDR3 loop: CASSQDSSGPRAYEQYF. The CDR3 DNA is TGCGCCAGCAGCCAAGATTCGTCGGGCCCGCGGGCGTACGAGCAGTACTTC. This chain connects TRBV4-1 to TRBJ2-7; D perhaps matches TRBD2 (5 bases). The CDR3 is made up of 17 amino acids. V lost 0 bases and J 4 bases, leaving 19 bases between the germline ends. CDR1 and CDR2 (germline): MGHRA, YSYEKL.

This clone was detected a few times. The CDR3 protein is CASSLGAGGPRYTEAFF. The CDR3 DNA reads TGTGCCAGCAGCCTCGGGGCGGGAGGCCCACGTTACACTGAAGCTTTCTTT. This rearrangement joins TRBV3-1 (or the pseudogene TRBV3-2) to TRBJ1-1; D perhaps matches TRBD1 (5 bases). This CDR3 spans 17 amino acids. Trimming removed 4 bases from V and 3 bases from J, with 21 bases in between. CDR1 is LGHDT, CDR2 YNNKEL, per germline (reference sequence).

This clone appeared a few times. CDR3 DNA: TGCAGCGCTGTAGTTAACACTGAAGCTTTCTTT. This sequence encodes CSAVVNTEAFF. The V call is TRBV29-1, the J call TRBJ1-1; no reliable D call. Trimming removed 7 bases from V and 2 bases from J, with 8 bases in between. The CDR3 has 11 residues. The germline V gene encodes CDR1 SQVTM and CDR2 ANQGSEA.

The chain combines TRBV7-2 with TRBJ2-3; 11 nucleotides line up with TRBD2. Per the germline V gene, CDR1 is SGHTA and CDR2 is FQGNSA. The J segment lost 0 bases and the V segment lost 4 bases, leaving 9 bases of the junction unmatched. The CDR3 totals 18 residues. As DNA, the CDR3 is TGTGCCAGCAGCTCGATGGGACTAGCGGAACCTAGCACAGATACGCAGTATTTT. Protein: CASSSMGLAEPSTDTQYF.

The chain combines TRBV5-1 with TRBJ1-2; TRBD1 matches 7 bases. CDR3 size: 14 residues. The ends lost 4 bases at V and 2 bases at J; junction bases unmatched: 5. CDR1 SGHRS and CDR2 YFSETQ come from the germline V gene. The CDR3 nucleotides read TGCGCCAGCAGCAACGGGACAGTCAACTATGGCTACACCTTC. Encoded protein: CASSNGTVNYGYTF.

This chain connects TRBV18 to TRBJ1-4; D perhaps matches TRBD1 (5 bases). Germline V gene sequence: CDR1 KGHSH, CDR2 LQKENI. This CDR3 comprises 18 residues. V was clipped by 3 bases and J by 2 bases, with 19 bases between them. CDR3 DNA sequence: TGTGCCAGCTCACCGAGGAGTCAGGGAAGGGCCACTAATGAAAAACTGTTTTTT. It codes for CASSPRSQGRATNEKLFF.

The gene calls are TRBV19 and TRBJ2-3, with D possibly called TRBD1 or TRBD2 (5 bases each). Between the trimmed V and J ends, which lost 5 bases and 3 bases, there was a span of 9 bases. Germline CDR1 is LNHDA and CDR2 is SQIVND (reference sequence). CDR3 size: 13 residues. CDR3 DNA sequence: TGTGCCAGTAGTCGCGAGGGGACAGATACGCAGTATTTT. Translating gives CASSREGTDTQYF.

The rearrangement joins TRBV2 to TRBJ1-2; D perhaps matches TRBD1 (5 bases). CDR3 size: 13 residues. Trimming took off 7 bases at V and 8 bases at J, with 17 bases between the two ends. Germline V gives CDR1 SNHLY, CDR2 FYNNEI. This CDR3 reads CASTPEGLRGYTF. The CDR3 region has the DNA TGTGCCAGCACTCCGGAGGGGCTTAGAGGCTACACCTTC.

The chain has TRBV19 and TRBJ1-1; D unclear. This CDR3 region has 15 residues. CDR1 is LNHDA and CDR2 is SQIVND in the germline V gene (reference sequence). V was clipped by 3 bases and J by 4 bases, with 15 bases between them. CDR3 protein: CASSITRVSLTEAFF. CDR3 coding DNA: TGTGCCAGTAGTATCACCCGGGTCTCCCTCACTGAAGCTTTCTTT.

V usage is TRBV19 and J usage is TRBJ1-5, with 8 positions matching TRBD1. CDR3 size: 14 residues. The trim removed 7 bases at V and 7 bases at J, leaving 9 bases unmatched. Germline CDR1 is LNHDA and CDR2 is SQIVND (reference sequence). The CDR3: CASTPQGAGQPQHF. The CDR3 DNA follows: TGTGCCAGTACCCCTCAGGGGGCAGGACAGCCCCAGCATTTT.

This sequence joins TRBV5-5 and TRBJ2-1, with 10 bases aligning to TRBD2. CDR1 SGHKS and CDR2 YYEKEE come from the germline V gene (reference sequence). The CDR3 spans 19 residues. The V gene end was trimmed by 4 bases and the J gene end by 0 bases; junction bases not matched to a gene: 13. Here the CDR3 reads CASSTRAGLATSSYNEQFF. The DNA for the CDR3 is TGTGCCAGCAGCACCCGGGCGGGACTAGCGACCAGCTCCTACAATGAGCAGTTCTTC.

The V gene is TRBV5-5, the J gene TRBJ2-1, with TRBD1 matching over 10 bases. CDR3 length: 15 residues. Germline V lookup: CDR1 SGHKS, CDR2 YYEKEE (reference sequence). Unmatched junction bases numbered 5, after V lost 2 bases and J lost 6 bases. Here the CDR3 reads CASSFAGQGSNEQFF. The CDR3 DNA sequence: TGTGCCAGCAGCTTCGCGGGACAGGGGTCCAATGAGCAGTTCTTC.

The CDR3 nucleotides read TGTGCCAGCAGCCTTAGCACAGATACGCAGTATTTT. Protein sequence: CASSLSTDTQYF. V gene TRBV5-4 combines with J gene TRBJ2-3; no reliable D call. Germline CDR1 is SGHNT and CDR2 is YYREEE (reference sequence). This CDR3 comprises 12 residues. Trimming removed 4 bases from V and 0 bases from J, with 3 bases in between. The entire variable domain, with the rest obtained from reference TRBV5-4 and TRBJ2-3, is as follows: ETGVTQSPTHLIKTRGQQVTLRCSSQSGHNTVSWYQQALGQGPQFIFQYYREEENGRGNFPPRFSGLQFPNYSSELNVNALELDDSALYLCASSLSTDTQYFGPGTRLTVL.

CDR3 sequence (DNA): TGTGCCAGTAACGAGTTGGGGTCCTCTGGAAACACCATATATTTT. Translated, it gives CASNELGSSGNTIYF. The V and J genes are TRBV19 and TRBJ1-3; D gene unclear. V was clipped by 7 bases and J by 0 bases, with 13 bases between them. The CDR3 has 15 amino acids. The germline V gene encodes CDR1 LNHDA and CDR2 SQIVND (reference sequence).

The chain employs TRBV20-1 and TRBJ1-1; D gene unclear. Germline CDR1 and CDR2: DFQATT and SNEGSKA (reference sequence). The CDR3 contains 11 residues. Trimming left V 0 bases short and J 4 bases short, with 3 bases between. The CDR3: CSARDPTEAFF. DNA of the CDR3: TGCAGTGCTAGAGACCCCACTGAAGCTTTCTTT.

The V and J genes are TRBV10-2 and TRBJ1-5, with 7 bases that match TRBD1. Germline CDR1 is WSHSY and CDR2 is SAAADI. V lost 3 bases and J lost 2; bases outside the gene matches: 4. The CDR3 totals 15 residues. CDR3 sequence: CASSDVGTGNQPQHF. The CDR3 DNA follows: TGCGCCAGCAGTGACGTGGGGACAGGCAATCAGCCCCAGCATTTT.

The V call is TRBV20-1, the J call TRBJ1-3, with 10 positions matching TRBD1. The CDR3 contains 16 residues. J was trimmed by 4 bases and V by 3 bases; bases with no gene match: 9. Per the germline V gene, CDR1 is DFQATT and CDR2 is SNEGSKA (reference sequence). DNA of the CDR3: TGCAGTGCTAGTAAGACAGGGGGCGCGGCCGGAAACACCATATATTTT. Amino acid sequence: CSASKTGGAAGNTIYF.

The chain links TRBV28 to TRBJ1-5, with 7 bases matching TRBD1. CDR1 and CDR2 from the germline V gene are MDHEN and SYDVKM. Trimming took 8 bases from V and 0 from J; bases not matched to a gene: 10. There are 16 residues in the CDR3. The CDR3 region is CASGSGTVTSNQPQHF. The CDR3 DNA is TGTGCCAGCGGTTCCGGGACAGTTACTAGCAATCAGCCCCAGCATTTT.

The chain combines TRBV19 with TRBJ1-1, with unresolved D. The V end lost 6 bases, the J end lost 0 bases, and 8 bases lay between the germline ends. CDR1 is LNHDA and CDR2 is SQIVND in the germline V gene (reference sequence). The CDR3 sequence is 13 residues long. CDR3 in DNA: TGTGCCAGTAGCCGTTTGGTGAACACTGAAGCTTTCTTT. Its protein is CASSRLVNTEAFF.

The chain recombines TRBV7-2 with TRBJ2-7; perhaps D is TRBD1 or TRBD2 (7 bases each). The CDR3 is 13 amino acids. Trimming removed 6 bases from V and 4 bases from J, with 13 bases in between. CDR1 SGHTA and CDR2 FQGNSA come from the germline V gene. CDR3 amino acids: CASSIQGGYEQYF. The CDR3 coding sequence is TGTGCCAGCAGTATCCAGGGGGGGTACGAGCAGTACTTC. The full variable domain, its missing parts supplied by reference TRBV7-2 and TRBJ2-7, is GAGVSQSPSNKVTEKGKDVELRCDPISGHTALYWYRQSLGQGLEFLIYFQGNSAPDKSGLPSDRFSAERTGGSVSTLTIQRTQQEDSAVYLCASSIQGGYEQYFGPGTRLTVT.

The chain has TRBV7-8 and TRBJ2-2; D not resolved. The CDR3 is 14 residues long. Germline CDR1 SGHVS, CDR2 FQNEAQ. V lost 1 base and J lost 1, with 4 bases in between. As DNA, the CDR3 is TGTGCCAGCAGCTTAGGTTGGAACACCGGGGAGCTGTTTTTT. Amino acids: CASSLGWNTGELFF.